This TCR beta chain was sequenced for a study of cytomegalovirus exposure and HLA in healthy donors. Germline CDR1 and CDR2: LNHNV and YYDKDF (reference sequence). The CDR3 is 14 residues long. V was shortened by 0 bases and J by 0 bases, with 6 bases between the two germline ends. Study-wide findings and caveats: Some TCR beta chains (164 of them) were listed as cytomegalovirus-associated.

The data were produced by immunoSEQ multiplex PCR, yet TCRdb's version contains in-frame clones alone and is incomplete. The sample records some 160,000 clones, 91% being singletons. Of note for this clone: Its matching antigen is unknown.

The donors belonged to the approximately 120-subject validation cohort, separate from the roughly 720-subject first cohort. The sample was PBMCs. The TCR was taken from a man in his late teens or twenties in good health and CMV-seronegative. This chain connects TRBV15 to TRBJ2-7; D gene ambiguous. The CDR3: CATSRERISYEQYF. In DNA, the CDR3 is TGTGCCACCAGCAGAGAGAGGATCTCCTACGAGCAGTACTTC.